The present entry profiles one TCR beta chain with its context. There are 14 residues in the CDR3. Germline V gene data show CDR1 as DFQATT and CDR2 as SNEGSKA (reference sequence). The data originate from a study of T-cell reconstitution after alpha-beta-depleted transplantation in children. During its preparation, the TCRbeta library received unique molecular identifiers. TCRdb redid the calling of the PCR reads with MiXCR, one entry per CDR3 protein. The sample contains 400,000 to 500,000 distinct CDR3 sequences, 11% of which appear only once. The sample consisted of PBMCs from the stem cell graft donor, taken from the stem cell graft. This sequence joins TRBV20-1 and TRBJ2-5, with TRBD2 matching over 14 bases. The TCR comes from a human donor who donated a stem cell graft to a child with acute myeloid leukemia. The DNA of the CDR3 is TGCAGCACTAAGACTAGCGGGAGGGCAGAGACCCAGTACTTC. Translated, it gives CSTKTSGRAETQYF.